This TCR beta chain is from a study of vaccination and CD4 T cells after COVID-19. Indicated treatment: approximately nine-day PBMC culture with coronavirus spike peptide pools or control peptides (ViraFEST assay). ViraFEST used peptide pools to expand antigen-specific T cells and subsequently sequenced their TCRs. Sequencing of the DNA from cultured CD4+ T cells was carried out with the Oncomine TCR Beta short-read assay. TCRdb recomputed calls from the PCR reads with MiXCR, one row per CDR3 protein. The repertoire holds fewer than 15,000 distinct CDR3 sequences, with approximately 74% as singletons. In regard to this clonotype: The antigen is not known.

This receptor was identified in a human donor who received a COVID-19 vaccine. Here the sequenced sample was CD4+ T cells from blood, cultured in vitro, taken after SARS-CoV-2 vaccination.

The CDR3 reads CASSLTRGVRTDTQYF. The CDR3 nucleotides are TGTGCCAGCAGTTTAACCCGGGGGGTTAGGACAGATACGCAGTATTTT. The rearrangement links TRBV6-5 to TRBJ2-3, with 7 bases aligning to TRBD2. Germline trimming cut 4 bases from V and 3 bases from J; bases unmatched to any gene: 10. Germline CDR1 MNHEY, CDR2 SVGAGI. CDR3 length: 16 amino acids.